Sequencing of this T cell receptor beta chain was carried out in a study of identical twins. TCRdb processed the 5' RACE reads anew with MiXCR; each CDR3 protein has one entry. Of around 1.7 million distinct CDR3 sequences listed, around 29% are singletons. This clonotype was observed a handful of times. V shed 2 bases and J shed 3 bases, with 14 bases lying between them. CDR1 is DFQATT, CDR2 SNEGSKA, per germline (reference sequence). The CDR3 has 14 amino acids. This receptor was obtained from a newborn girl in good health. The chain recombines TRBV20-1 with TRBJ2-7; D remains unclear. The sequencing sample was made of cord blood. For the CDR3, the DNA is TGCAGTGCTAGAAGGGCGGAGCAGGTCTACGAGCAGTACTTC. Its protein product is CSARRAEQVYEQYF.